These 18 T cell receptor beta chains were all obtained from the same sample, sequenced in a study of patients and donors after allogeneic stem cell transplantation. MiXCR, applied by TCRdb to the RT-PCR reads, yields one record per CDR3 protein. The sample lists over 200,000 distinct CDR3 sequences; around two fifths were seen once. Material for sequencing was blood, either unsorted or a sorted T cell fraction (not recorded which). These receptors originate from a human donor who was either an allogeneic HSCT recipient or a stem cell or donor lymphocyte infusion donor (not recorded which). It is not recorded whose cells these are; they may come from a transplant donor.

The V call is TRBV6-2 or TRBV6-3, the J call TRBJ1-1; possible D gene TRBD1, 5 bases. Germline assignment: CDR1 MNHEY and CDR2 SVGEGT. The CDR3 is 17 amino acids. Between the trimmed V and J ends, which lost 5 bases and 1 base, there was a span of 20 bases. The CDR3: CASSHSRTRPWNTEAFF. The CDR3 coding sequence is TGTGCCAGCAGTCATTCCCGGACAAGACCCTGGAACACTGAAGCTTTCTTT.

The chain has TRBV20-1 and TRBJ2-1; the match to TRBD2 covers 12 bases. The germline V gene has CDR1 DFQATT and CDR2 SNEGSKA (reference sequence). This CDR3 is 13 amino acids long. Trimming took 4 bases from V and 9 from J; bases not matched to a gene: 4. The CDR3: CSANLAGGLEQFF. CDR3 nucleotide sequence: TGCAGTGCTAACCTAGCGGGGGGGCTTGAGCAGTTCTTC.

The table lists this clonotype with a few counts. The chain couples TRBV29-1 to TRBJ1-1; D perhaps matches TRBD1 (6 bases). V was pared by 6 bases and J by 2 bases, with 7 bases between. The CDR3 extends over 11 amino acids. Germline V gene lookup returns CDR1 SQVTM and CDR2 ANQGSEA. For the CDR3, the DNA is TGCAGCGTGGACAGTAACACTGAAGCTTTCTTT. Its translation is CSVDSNTEAFF.

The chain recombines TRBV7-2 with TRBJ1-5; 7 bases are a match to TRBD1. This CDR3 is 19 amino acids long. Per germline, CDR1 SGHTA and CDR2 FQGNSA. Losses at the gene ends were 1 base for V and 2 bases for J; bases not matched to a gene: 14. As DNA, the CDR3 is TGTGCCAGCAGCTTAGTAGTCACAGGGGAATCAATTGGCAATCAGCCCCAGCATTTT. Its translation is CASSLVVTGESIGNQPQHF.

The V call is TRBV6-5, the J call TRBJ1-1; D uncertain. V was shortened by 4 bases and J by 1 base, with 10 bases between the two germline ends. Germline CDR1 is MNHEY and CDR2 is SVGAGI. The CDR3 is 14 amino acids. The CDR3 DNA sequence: TGTGCCAGCAGTTCAGACACCGGGAACACTGAAGCTTTCTTT. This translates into CASSSDTGNTEAFF.

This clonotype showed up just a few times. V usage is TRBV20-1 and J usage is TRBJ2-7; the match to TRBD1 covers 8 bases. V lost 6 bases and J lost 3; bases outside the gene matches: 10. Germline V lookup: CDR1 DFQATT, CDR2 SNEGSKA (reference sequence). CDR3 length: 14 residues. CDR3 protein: CSAGGQGKDYEQYF. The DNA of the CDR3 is TGCAGTGCCGGCGGACAGGGAAAGGACTACGAGCAGTACTTC.

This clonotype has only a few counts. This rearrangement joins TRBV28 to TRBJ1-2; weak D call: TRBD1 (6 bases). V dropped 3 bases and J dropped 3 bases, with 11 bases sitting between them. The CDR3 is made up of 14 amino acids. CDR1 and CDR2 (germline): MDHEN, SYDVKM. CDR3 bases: TGTGCCAGCAGTTTTTCAGGACAGCACTATGGCTACACCTTC. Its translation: CASSFSGQHYGYTF.

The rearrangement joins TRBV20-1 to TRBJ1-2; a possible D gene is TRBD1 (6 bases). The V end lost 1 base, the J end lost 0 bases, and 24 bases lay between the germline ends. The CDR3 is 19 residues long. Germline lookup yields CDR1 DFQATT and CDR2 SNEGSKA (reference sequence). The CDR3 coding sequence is TGCAGTGCTAGAGCGACAGCAATTCGGAGGGAGGGGGCTAACTATGGCTACACCTTC. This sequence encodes CSARATAIRREGANYGYTF.

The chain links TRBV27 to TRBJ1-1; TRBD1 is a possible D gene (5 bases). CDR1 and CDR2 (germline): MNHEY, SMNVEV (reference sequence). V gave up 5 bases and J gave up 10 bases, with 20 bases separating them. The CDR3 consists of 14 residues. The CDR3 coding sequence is TGTGCCAGCAGTCACTCCGTGCGGCCGGGGGGAGCTTTCTTT. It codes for CASSHSVRPGGAFF.

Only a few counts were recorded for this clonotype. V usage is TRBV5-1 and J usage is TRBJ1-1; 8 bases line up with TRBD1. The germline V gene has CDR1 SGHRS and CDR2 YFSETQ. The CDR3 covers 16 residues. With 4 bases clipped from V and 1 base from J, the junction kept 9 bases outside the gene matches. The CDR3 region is CASSRGQGVGNTEAFF. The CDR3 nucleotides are TGCGCCAGCAGCCGCGGACAGGGTGTTGGGAACACTGAAGCTTTCTTT.

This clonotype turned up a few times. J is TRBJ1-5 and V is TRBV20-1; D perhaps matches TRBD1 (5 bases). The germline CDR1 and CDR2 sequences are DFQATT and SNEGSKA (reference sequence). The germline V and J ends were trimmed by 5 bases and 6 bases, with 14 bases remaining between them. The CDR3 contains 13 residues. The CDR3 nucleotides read TGCAGTGCTCCAAGGGGAGGGACTCAGCCCCAGCATTTT. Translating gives CSAPRGGTQPQHF.

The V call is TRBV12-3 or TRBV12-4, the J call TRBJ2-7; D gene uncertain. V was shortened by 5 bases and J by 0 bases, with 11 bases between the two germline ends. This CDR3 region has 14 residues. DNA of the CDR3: TGTGCCAGCAGTCCAAGACGCCTCTCCTACGAGCAGTACTTC. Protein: CASSPRRLSYEQYF.

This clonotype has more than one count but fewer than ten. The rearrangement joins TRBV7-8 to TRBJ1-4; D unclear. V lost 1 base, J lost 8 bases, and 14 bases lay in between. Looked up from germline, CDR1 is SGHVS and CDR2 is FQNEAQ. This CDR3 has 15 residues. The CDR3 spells CASSLVGGEEEKLFF. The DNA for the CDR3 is TGTGCCAGCAGCTTAGTGGGCGGGGAGGAAGAAAAACTGTTTTTT.

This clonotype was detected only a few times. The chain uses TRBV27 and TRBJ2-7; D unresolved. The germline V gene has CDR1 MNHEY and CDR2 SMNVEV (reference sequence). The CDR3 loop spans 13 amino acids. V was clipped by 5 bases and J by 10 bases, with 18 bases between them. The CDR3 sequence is CASSPLGKGSQYF. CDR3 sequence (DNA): TGTGCCAGCAGTCCGCTGGGGAAAGGGTCACAGTACTTC.

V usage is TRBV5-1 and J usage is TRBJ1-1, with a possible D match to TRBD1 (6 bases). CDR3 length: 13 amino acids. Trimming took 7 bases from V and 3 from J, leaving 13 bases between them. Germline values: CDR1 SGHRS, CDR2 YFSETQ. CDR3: CASRNREDTEAFF. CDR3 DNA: TGCGCCAGCCGGAACAGGGAGGACACTGAAGCTTTCTTT.

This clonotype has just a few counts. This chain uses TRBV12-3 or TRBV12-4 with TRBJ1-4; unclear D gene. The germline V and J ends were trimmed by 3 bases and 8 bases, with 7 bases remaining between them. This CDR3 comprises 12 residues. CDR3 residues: CASSFEGEKLFF. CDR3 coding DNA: TGTGCCAGCAGTTTCGAGGGAGAAAAACTGTTTTTT.

CDR3: CASSLEGGGARNEQFF. Written as DNA, the CDR3 is TGTGCCAGCAGTTTAGAGGGCGGGGGGGCGCGTAATGAGCAGTTCTTC. This chain uses TRBV12-3 or TRBV12-4 with TRBJ2-1, with TRBD2 matching 9 bases. Trimming cost V 1 base and J 7 bases; bases outside gene matches: 8. The CDR3 runs to 16 residues.

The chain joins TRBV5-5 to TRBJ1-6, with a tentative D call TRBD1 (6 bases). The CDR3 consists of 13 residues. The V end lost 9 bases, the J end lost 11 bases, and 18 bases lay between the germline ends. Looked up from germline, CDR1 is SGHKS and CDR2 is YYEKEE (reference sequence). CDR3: CATQLQGIPPLHF. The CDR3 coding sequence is TGTGCCACCCAGCTTCAGGGGATCCCACCCCTCCACTTT.